The 31 T cell receptor beta chains listed next were all sequenced from one sample in a study of cytomegalovirus exposure and HLA in healthy donors. PCR involved 60 Vbeta and 13 Jbeta primers. Libraries were prepared by immunoSEQ multiplex PCR; TCRdb keeps only in-frame clonotypes and omits some of them. Among about 100,000 clones listed, 77% were seen once. Source material: PBMCs. The receptors come from a male donor in good health and CMV-seronegative.

This rearrangement joins TRBV7-2 to TRBJ2-3, with 7 bases aligning to TRBD2. Looked up from germline, CDR1 is SGHTA and CDR2 is FQGNSA. Losses at the gene ends were 1 base for V and 7 bases for J; bases not matched to a gene: 2. The CDR3 sequence is 13 residues long. The CDR3 region has the DNA TGTGCCAGCAGCTTAGGGACTAGAAATACGCAGTATTTT. It yields the protein CASSLGTRNTQYF.

This chain connects TRBV4-1 to TRBJ2-5; 9 bases fit TRBD2. Germline V gene data show CDR1 as MGHRA and CDR2 as YSYEKL. The CDR3 is 19 residues long. V gave up 4 bases and J gave up 5 bases; unmatched junction bases: 20. The CDR3 protein is CASSRRGGSGSTVEETQYF. In DNA form, the CDR3 reads TGCGCCAGCAGCCGCCGGGGAGGTAGCGGGAGTACAGTAGAGGAGACCCAGTACTTC.

V is TRBV30 and J is TRBJ1-5; maybe TRBD1 (5 bases). CDR1 and CDR2 from the germline V gene are GTSNPN and SVGIG (reference sequence). V gave up 0 bases and J gave up 2 bases, with 5 bases separating them. CDR3 length: 13 residues. CDR3 DNA sequence: TGTGCCTGGAGTGTAGGGGGCAATCAGCCCCAGCATTTT. It encodes CAWSVGGNQPQHF.

A few counts support this clone. The chain carries TRBV7-5 and TRBJ1-5; the D call in the table, TRBD1, was not verified against the DNA. TRBV7-5 is flagged as a pseudogene. This CDR3 comprises 16 residues. The CDR3 DNA is TGTGTCAGAAGCGGAGGCGCAGGGGCGTTCAATCAGCCCCAGCATTTT. It encodes CVRSGGAGAFNQPQHF.

Worth noting for this clone: Other DNA sequences of this sample code for an identical CDR3. The V gene is TRBV29-1, the J gene TRBJ1-2, with TRBD1 identical over 9 bases. The germline gives CDR1 SQVTM, CDR2 ANQGSEA. This CDR3 has 13 residues. V shed 5 bases, J shed 2 bases, and the junction held 3 bases outside the gene matches. The CDR3 protein is CSVRTGGNYGYTF. CDR3 sequence (DNA): TGCAGCGTTCGCACAGGGGGCAACTATGGCTACACCTTC.

This clone was seen a few times. The V and J genes are TRBV7-3 and TRBJ2-7, with 7 positions matching TRBD2. V dropped 5 bases and J dropped 5; count of bases not matched to a gene: 3. This CDR3 spans 12 amino acids. CDR1 SGHTA and CDR2 FQGTGA come from the germline V gene. The CDR3 loop is CASSPGGNEQYF. CDR3 bases: TGTGCCAGCAGCCCGGGGGGAAACGAGCAGTACTTC.

Comment on this clone: Other DNA sequences from this sample encode an identical CDR3 as well. The gene calls are TRBV19 and TRBJ2-7; D might be TRBD1 (6 bases). CDR1 is LNHDA and CDR2 is SQIVND in the germline V gene (reference sequence). The CDR3 spans 13 residues. V was clipped by 3 bases and J by 2 bases, with 8 bases between them. CDR3 nucleotides: TGTGCCAGTAGTATTGCAGGGGCCTACGAGCAGTACTTC. It yields the protein CASSIAGAYEQYF. The whole variable domain, filled in from reference TRBV19 and TRBJ2-7, reads DGGITQSPKYLFRKEGQNVTLSCEQNLNHDAMYWYRQDPGQGLRLIYYSQIVNDFQKGDIAEGYSVSREKKESFPLTVTSAQKNPTAFYLCASSIAGAYEQYFGPGTRLTVT.

The chain's CDR3 is CASSYAGTVNEQFF. In DNA form, the CDR3 reads TGTGCCAGCAGTTACGCGGGGACCGTAAATGAGCAGTTCTTC. The chain combines TRBV6-5 with TRBJ2-1, with D tentatively TRBD2 (6 bases). This CDR3 contains 14 residues. Germline V CDR1 and CDR2: MNHEY, SVGAGI. Trimming took off 2 bases at V and 7 bases at J, with 12 bases between the two ends.

For the CDR3, the DNA is TGCGCCAGCAGCCCCACAGGACTAGCGGCCTCCTACGAGCAGTACTTC. The encoded protein is CASSPTGLAASYEQYF. The rearrangement joins TRBV4-1 to TRBJ2-5; 10 bases are shared with TRBD2. Judging by the DNA end, TRBJ2-7 fits better; the J call may be wrong. Germline CDR1 MGHRA, CDR2 YSYEKL. The CDR3 runs to 16 residues.

The chain joins TRBV28 to TRBJ1-5; 7 bases match TRBD1. There are 14 residues in the CDR3. Germline V gene data show CDR1 as MDHEN and CDR2 as SYDVKM. With V trimmed by 6 bases and J by 5 bases, 7 bases remained unmatched. As DNA, the CDR3 is TGTGCCAGCAGGGTACAGGGGATTCATCAGCCCCAGCATTTT. As protein: CASRVQGIHQPQHF.

The sample holds one count of this clone. The chain recombines TRBV15 with TRBJ1-3; 10 bases match TRBD1. CDR1 and CDR2 from the germline V gene are LNHNV and YYDKDF (reference sequence). J lost 2 bases, V lost 5 bases, and 3 bases had no gene match. CDR3 length equals 15 residues. CDR3 region: CATSGDRGAGNTIYF. For the CDR3, the DNA is TGTGCCACCAGCGGGGACAGGGGCGCTGGAAACACCATATATTTT.

The genes are TRBV27 and TRBJ2-2; the match to TRBD2 covers 13 bases. The CDR3 spans 18 residues. V dropped 0 bases and J dropped 8; count of bases not matched to a gene: 9. Germline V gene data show CDR1 as MNHEY and CDR2 as SMNVEV (reference sequence). The CDR3 sequence: CASSLSLTSGRAPGELFF. The CDR3 DNA reads as TGTGCCAGCAGTTTATCCCTTACTAGCGGGAGGGCCCCGGGGGAGCTGTTTTTT.

V and J are TRBV19 and TRBJ1-2, with 7 bases fitting TRBD1. The junction had 1 base not matched to a gene; V was cut back by 8 bases and J by 4 bases. Germline CDR1 and CDR2: LNHDA and SQIVND (reference sequence). The CDR3 consists of 11 residues. Here the CDR3 reads CASGQVYGYTF. In DNA, the CDR3 is TGTGCCAGTGGACAGGTCTATGGCTACACCTTC.

The rearrangement uses TRBV5-6 and TRBJ2-3; 15 bases align to TRBD2. V lost 4 bases and J lost 1; bases outside the gene matches: 1. Germline V gives CDR1 SGHDT, CDR2 YYEEEE. CDR3 length equals 16 residues. In DNA form, the CDR3 reads TGTGCCAGCAGCCGGACTAGCGGGGGGGGCACAGATACGCAGTATTTT. As protein: CASSRTSGGGTDTQYF.

The chain recombines TRBV25-1 with TRBJ2-7; maybe TRBD2 (5 bases). CDR3 length: 14 residues. CDR1 is MGHDK, CDR2 SYGVNS, per germline. Deletions cut 4 bases from V and 1 base from J, with 11 bases between. The CDR3 DNA reads as TGTGCCAGCAGTGCCCGGCGGGCTTCCTACGAGCAGTACTTC. Translating gives CASSARRASYEQYF.

This chain connects TRBV21-1 to TRBJ2-1; TRBD1 is the table's D call, not checked against the DNA. TRBV21-1 is given as a pseudogene. This CDR3 has 15 residues. CDR3 coding DNA: TGTGCCAGCAGCACCGAACAGGGGGGTGAGTATGAGCAGTTCTTC. It specifies CASSTEQGGEYEQFF.

This rearrangement joins TRBV5-6 to TRBJ2-2; 8 bases map to TRBD1. Judging by the DNA end, TRBJ1-3 fits better; the J call may be wrong. Per germline, CDR1 SGHDT and CDR2 YYEEEE. This CDR3 comprises 15 residues. CDR3: CASSLPGTGGNTIYF. CDR3 bases: TGTGCCAGCAGCTTACCCGGGACAGGCGGAAACACCATATATTTT.

This clone was seen more than once but under ten times. V and J are TRBV29-1 and TRBJ2-7, with a possible D match to TRBD1 (5 bases). The CDR3 has 15 residues. Germline CDR1 SQVTM, CDR2 ANQGSEA. V lost 0 bases, J lost 0 bases, and 12 bases lay in between. This CDR3 is CSVEDAGPSSYEQYF. Here the CDR3 DNA reads TGCAGCGTTGAAGATGCAGGGCCGAGCTCCTACGAGCAGTACTTC.

The chain links TRBV10-2 to TRBJ2-3, with a weak D call TRBD2 (5 bases). The length of the CDR3 is 15 residues. V dropped 3 bases and J dropped 2 bases, with 12 bases sitting between them. Germline V CDR1 and CDR2: WSHSY, SAAADI. The DNA for the CDR3 is TGCGCCAGCAGTGAAGCTCAGCGGACCACAGATACGCAGTATTTT. The encoded protein is CASSEAQRTTDTQYF.

This clone has only a few counts. The chain recombines TRBV5-1 with TRBJ2-6, with unresolved D. Germline V lookup: CDR1 SGHRS, CDR2 YFSETQ. The CDR3 totals 14 residues. Trimming took off 0 bases at V and 4 bases at J, with 5 bases between the two ends. The CDR3, as DNA: TGCGCCAGCAGCTTGGGACACGGGGCCAACGTCCTGACTTTC. Its translation: CASSLGHGANVLTF.

The chain links TRBV6-5 to TRBJ1-4; TRBD1 agrees at 9 bases. The germline gives CDR1 MNHEY, CDR2 SVGAGI. V was pared by 4 bases and J by 3 bases, with 6 bases of the junction left unmatched. The CDR3 contains 16 residues. The CDR3 nucleotides are TGTGCCAGCAGTTCCCCCCGACAGGGGGCTAATGAAAAACTGTTTTTT. It codes for CASSSPRQGANEKLFF.

The CDR3 is CASSNYRVWDGYTF. The CDR3 DNA follows: TGTGCCAGCAGCAACTACAGGGTCTGGGATGGCTACACCTTC. V usage is TRBV21-1 and J usage is TRBJ1-2; the D segment call TRBD1 is taken from the table without a DNA check. TRBV21-1 is flagged as a pseudogene. This CDR3 region has 14 residues.

The V and J genes are TRBV28 and TRBJ2-7; D gene unclear. V was shortened by 8 bases and J by 3 bases, with 8 bases between the two germline ends. CDR1 and CDR2 (germline): MDHEN, SYDVKM. CDR3 length equals 11 residues. CDR3 sequence: CASGPLYEQYF. Here the CDR3 DNA reads TGTGCCAGCGGGCCCCTCTACGAGCAGTACTTC.

This clone showed up just a few times. The V call is TRBV29-1, the J call TRBJ1-4; possible D gene TRBD1, 6 bases. The V gene's germline CDR1 is SQVTM and CDR2 ANQGSEA. V shed 5 bases and J shed 7 bases, with 17 bases lying between them. The CDR3 is 14 amino acids. The DNA for the CDR3 is TGCAGCGTTTCCCAGTTGGGGGCCGGTGAAAAACTGTTTTTT. Amino acid sequence: CSVSQLGAGEKLFF.

V is TRBV5-6 and J is TRBJ2-5; D is unresolved. The germline CDR1 and CDR2 sequences are SGHDT and YYEEEE. This CDR3 contains 13 residues. V lost 0 bases, J lost 2 bases, and 5 bases lay in between. The CDR3 here is CASSLGQQETQYF. The DNA of the CDR3 is TGTGCCAGCAGCTTGGGGCAGCAAGAGACCCAGTACTTC.

The rearrangement uses TRBV7-6 and TRBJ2-3; 7 bases fit TRBD2. V shed 1 base, J shed 1 base, and the junction held 5 bases outside the gene matches. CDR3 length: 16 amino acids. Germline V gene data show CDR1 as SGHVS and CDR2 as FNYEAQ. The chain's CDR3 is CASSLESSGGTDTQYF. Here the CDR3 DNA reads TGTGCCAGCAGCTTAGAGTCTAGCGGAGGCACAGATACGCAGTATTTT. The variable domain in full, with the rest retrieved from reference TRBV7-6 and TRBJ2-3, is GAGVSQSPRYKVTKRGQDVALRCDPISGHVSLYWYRQALGQGPEFLTYFNYEAQQDKSGLPNDRFSAERPEGSISTLTIQRTEQRDSAMYRCASSLESSGGTDTQYFGPGTRLTVL.

The rearrangement uses TRBV27 and TRBJ2-3; 10 bases fit TRBD2. V lost 8 bases, J lost 2 bases, and 19 bases stayed unmatched. Germline loops: CDR1 MNHEY, CDR2 SMNVEV (reference sequence). This CDR3 contains 19 residues. Here the CDR3 reads CASGVHRLAGASVTDTQYF. CDR3 nucleotides: TGTGCCAGCGGAGTCCATAGGCTAGCGGGAGCTTCCGTCACAGATACGCAGTATTTT.

The genes are TRBV10-1 and TRBJ2-7; the D is unclear. This CDR3 is built from 13 residues. V was pared by 5 bases and J by 5 bases, with 13 bases between. The V gene's germline CDR1 is WNHNN and CDR2 SYGVQD (reference sequence). As DNA, the CDR3 is TGCGCCAGCAGTCCGGGTCCGAGGAACGAGCAGTACTTC. It encodes CASSPGPRNEQYF.

The chain has TRBV6-6 and TRBJ1-1; a weak D match, TRBD1 (6 bases). This CDR3 contains 12 residues. V lost 5 bases, J lost 7 bases, and 11 bases lay in between. Looked up from germline, CDR1 is MNHNY and CDR2 is SVGAGI (reference sequence). The CDR3 reads CASSTDRREAFF. DNA of the CDR3: TGTGCCAGCAGTACCGACAGGCGTGAAGCTTTCTTT.

A note on this clone: An end of the junction differs from the germline gene, which may be a read error. The chain uses TRBV30 and TRBJ2-1; TRBD2 agrees at 8 bases. CDR3 length: 14 amino acids. CDR1 is GTSNPN and CDR2 is SVGIG in the germline V gene (reference sequence). The CDR3 reads CASEGSGIYNERFF. CDR3 bases: TGTGCCTCCGAAGGTAGCGGGATTTACAATGAGCGGTTCTTC.

The chain carries TRBV6-1 and TRBJ2-1; TRBD2 is a possible D gene (6 bases). This CDR3 contains 14 residues. Germline CDR1 is MNHNS and CDR2 is SASEGT. Trimming cost V 8 bases and J 1 base, with 12 bases left between them. Here the CDR3 DNA reads TGTGCCAGCCGCCTGGGGACTTCCTACAATGAGCAGTTCTTC. Protein product: CASRLGTSYNEQFF.